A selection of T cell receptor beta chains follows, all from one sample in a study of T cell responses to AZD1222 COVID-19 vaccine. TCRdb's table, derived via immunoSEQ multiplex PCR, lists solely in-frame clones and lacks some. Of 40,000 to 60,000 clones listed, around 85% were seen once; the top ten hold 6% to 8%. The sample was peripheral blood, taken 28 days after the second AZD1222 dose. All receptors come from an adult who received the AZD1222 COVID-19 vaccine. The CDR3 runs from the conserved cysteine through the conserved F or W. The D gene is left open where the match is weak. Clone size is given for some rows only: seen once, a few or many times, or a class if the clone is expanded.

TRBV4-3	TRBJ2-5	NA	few	CASSQVRTDIETQYF	TGCGCCAGCAGCCAAGTTAGGACAGATATAGAGACCCAGTACTTC
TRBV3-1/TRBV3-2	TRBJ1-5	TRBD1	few	CASSQGQGQQPQHF	TGTGCCAGCAGCCAAGGACAGGGTCAACAGCCCCAGCATTTT
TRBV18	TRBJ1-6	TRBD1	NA	CASSPPRQGTYNSPLHF	TGTGCCAGCTCACCACCCCGACAGGGAACTTATAATTCACCCCTCCACTTT
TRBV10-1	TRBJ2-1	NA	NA	CASSESRQATSYNEQFF	TGCGCCAGCAGTGAGTCGAGGCAGGCTACCTCCTACAATGAGCAGTTCTTC
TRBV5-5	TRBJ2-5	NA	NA	CASSLREETQYF	TGTGCCAGCAGCTTGCGGGAAGAGACCCAGTACTTC
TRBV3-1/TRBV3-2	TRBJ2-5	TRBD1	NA	CASSPLLDRGVEETQYF	TGTGCCAGCAGCCCCTTACTAGACAGGGGGGTGGAAGAGACCCAGTACTTC
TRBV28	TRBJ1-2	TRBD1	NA	CASSTTGKYYGYTF	TGTGCCAGCAGTACGACAGGGAAATACTATGGCTACACCTTC
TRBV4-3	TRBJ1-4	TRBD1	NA	CASSRDRFAPSNEKLFF	TGCGCCAGCAGCCGGGACAGGTTTGCCCCTTCAAATGAAAAACTGTTTTTT
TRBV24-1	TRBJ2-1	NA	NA	CATSPGGNEQFF	TGTGCCACCAGCCCAGGTGGCAATGAGCAGTTCTTC
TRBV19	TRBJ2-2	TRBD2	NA	CASSMTSGRATGELFF	TGTGCCAGTAGTATGACTAGCGGGAGGGCCACCGGGGAGCTGTTTTTT
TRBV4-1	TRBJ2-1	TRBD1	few	CASSQYDRGSAGEQFF	TGCGCCAGCAGCCAATATGACAGGGGGTCCGCAGGGGAGCAGTTCTTC
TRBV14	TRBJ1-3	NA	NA	CASSQGGTGNTIYF	TGTGCCAGCAGCCAAGGGGGGACTGGAAACACCATATATTTT
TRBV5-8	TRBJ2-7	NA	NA	CASSLRTVGQYF	TGTGCCAGCAGCTTGAGGACAGTCGGGCAGTACTTC
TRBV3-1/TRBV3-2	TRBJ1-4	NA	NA	CASSRTDNEKLFF	TGTGCCAGCAGCCGGACAGACAATGAAAAACTGTTTTTT
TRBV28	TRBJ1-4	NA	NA	CASRTANNEKLFF	TGTGCCAGCCGGACAGCCAATAATGAAAAACTGTTTTTT
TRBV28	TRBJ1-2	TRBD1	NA	CASRTGGNNYGYTF	TGTGCCAGCAGGACAGGGGGTAATAACTATGGCTACACCTTC
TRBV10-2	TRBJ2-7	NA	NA	CASSEPADRPYEQYF	TGCGCCAGCAGTGAGCCCGCCGACAGACCCTACGAGCAGTACTTC
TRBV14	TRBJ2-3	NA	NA	CASSQEQETIKGTDTQYF	TGTGCCAGCAGCCAAGAACAGGAGACGATAAAGGGCACAGATACGCAGTATTTT
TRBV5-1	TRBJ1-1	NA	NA	CASSHGQTATNTEAFF	TGCGCCAGCAGCCATGGACAGACAGCGACCAACACTGAAGCTTTCTTT
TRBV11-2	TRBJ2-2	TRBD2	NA	CASSLRLAGATGELFF	TGTGCCAGCAGCTTACGCCTAGCGGGAGCGACCGGGGAGCTGTTTTTT
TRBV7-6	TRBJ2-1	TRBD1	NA	CASSLAVGTALFLNFSYNEQFF	TGTGCCAGCAGCTTAGCGGTTGGGACAGCCCTATTCCTAAACTTCTCCTACAATGAGCAGTTCTTC
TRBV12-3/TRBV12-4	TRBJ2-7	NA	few	CASSLAGPYEQYF	TGTGCCAGCAGTTTGGCAGGGCCCTACGAGCAGTACTTC
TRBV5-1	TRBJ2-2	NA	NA	CASSLQGTTNTGELFF	TGCGCCAGCAGCTTACAGGGGACTACTAACACCGGGGAGCTGTTTTTT
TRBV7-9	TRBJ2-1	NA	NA	CASSPRAYNEQFF	TGTGCCAGCAGCCCTAGAGCGTACAATGAGCAGTTCTTC
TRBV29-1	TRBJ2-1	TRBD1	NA	CSVDASTGGEQFF	TGCAGCGTTGACGCGTCTACAGGGGGTGAGCAGTTCTTC
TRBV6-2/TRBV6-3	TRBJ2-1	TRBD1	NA	CASSYRTGYEQFF	TGTGCCAGCAGTTATCGGACAGGGTATGAGCAGTTCTTC
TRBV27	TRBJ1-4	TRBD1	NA	CASSRRTGNIEKLFF	TGTGCCAGCAGTCGTCGGACAGGGAATATAGAAAAACTGTTTTTT
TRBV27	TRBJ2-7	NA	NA	CASRTWESSYEQYF	TGTGCCAGCAGGACTTGGGAAAGCTCCTACGAGCAGTACTTC
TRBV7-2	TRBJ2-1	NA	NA	CASRLPGSSYNEQFF	TGTGCCAGCAGGCTACCCGGGAGCTCCTACAATGAGCAGTTCTTC
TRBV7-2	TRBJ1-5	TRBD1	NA	CASSEGQGGKPQHF	TGTGCCAGCAGCGAGGGACAGGGGGGGAAGCCCCAGCATTTT
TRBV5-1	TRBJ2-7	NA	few	CASRRELYEQYF	TGCGCCAGCAGAAGGGAGCTCTACGAGCAGTACTTC
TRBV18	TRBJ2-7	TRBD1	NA	CASSPGDRVYEQYF	TGTGCCAGCTCACCAGGGGACAGGGTATACGAGCAGTACTTC
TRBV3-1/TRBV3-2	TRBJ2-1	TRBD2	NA	CASSPWTSDGNEQFF	TGTGCCAGCAGCCCCTGGACTAGCGATGGCAATGAGCAGTTCTTC
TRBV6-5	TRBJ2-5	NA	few	CASSSRGSPQTQYF	TGTGCCAGCAGTTCTCGGGGTAGCCCGCAGACCCAGTACTTC
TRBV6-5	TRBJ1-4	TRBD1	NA	CASHRGQDEKLFF	TGTGCCAGTCACAGGGGGCAGGATGAAAAACTGTTTTTT
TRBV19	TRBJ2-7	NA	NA	CASSTTGFYEQYF	TGTGCCAGTAGTACTACAGGGTTCTACGAGCAGTACTTC
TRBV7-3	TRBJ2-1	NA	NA	CASSPPGTFYNEQFF	TGTGCCAGCAGCCCCCCCGGGACCTTTTACAATGAGCAGTTCTTC
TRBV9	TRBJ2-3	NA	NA	CASSVAGLMGTDTQYF	TGTGCCAGCAGCGTAGCCGGTTTAATGGGCACAGATACGCAGTATTTT
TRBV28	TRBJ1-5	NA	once	CASSPTRGSNQPQHF	TGTGCCAGCAGTCCGACCCGGGGGTCCAATCAGCCCCAGCATTTT
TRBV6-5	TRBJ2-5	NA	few	CASSWAGAVGETQYF	TGTGCCAGCAGTTGGGCAGGGGCTGTTGGAGAGACCCAGTACTTC
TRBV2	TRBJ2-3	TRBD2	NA	CASRVTSGSPTDTQYF	TGTGCCAGCAGGGTCACTAGCGGGAGTCCCACAGATACGCAGTATTTT
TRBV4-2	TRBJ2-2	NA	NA	CASSPGAVSGELFF	TGTGCCAGCAGCCCGGGGGCCGTGTCCGGGGAGCTGTTTTTT
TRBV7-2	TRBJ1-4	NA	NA	CASSQTGPTNEKLFF	TGTGCCAGCAGCCAGACAGGACCAACTAATGAAAAACTGTTTTTT
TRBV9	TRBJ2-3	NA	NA	CASSVAWGGDTQYF	TGTGCCAGCAGCGTAGCTTGGGGAGGCGATACGCAGTATTTT
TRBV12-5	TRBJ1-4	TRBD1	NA	CASGKPQGANEKLFF	TGTGCTAGTGGTAAACCACAGGGGGCAAATGAAAAACTGTTTTTT
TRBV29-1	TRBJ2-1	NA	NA	CSVEAVGTYNEQFF	TGCAGCGTTGAAGCGGTAGGAACCTACAATGAGCAGTTCTTC
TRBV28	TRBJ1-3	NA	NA	CASSSERTHSGNTIYF	TGTGCCAGCAGTTCGGAGCGGACCCACTCTGGAAACACCATATATTTT
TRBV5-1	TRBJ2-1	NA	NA	CASSLEFGARYNEQFF	TGCGCCAGCAGCTTGGAATTTGGGGCAAGATACAATGAGCAGTTCTTC
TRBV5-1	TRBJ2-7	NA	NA	CASSLGQSGEQYF	TGCGCCAGCAGCTTGGGACAGTCGGGGGAGCAGTACTTC